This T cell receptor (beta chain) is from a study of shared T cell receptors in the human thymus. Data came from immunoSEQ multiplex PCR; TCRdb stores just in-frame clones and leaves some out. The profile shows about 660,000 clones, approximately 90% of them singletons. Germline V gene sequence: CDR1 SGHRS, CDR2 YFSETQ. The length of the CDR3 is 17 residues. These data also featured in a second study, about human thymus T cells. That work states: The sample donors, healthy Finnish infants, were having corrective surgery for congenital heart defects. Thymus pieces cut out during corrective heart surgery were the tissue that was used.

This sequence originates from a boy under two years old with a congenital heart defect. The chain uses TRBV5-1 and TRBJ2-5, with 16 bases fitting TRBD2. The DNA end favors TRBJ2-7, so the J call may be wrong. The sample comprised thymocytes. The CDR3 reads CASSRPGLAGGVYEQYF. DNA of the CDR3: TGCGCCAGCAGCCGACCGGGACTAGCGGGAGGGGTCTACGAGCAGTACTTC.